This T cell receptor (beta chain) was identified during a study of T-cell reconstitution after alpha-beta-depleted transplantation in children. The CDR3 has 13 residues. Germline V lookup: CDR1 SGHNT, CDR2 YENEEA. Trimming removed 5 bases from V and 5 bases from J, with 12 bases in between. Library preparation (for TCRbeta) was performed with unique molecular identifiers. TCRdb independently ran MiXCR on the PCR reads; one entry per CDR3 protein. The table has 100,000 to 120,000 distinct CDR3 sequences, 10% seen once. The gene calls are TRBV11-3 and TRBJ2-5; D gene ambiguous. The receptor was isolated from a human donor who donated a stem cell graft to a child with acute lymphoblastic leukemia. Sequences were derived from PBMCs from the stem cell graft donor, sampled from the stem cell graft. DNA of the CDR3: TGTGCCAGCAGCACGACAAACACGGAGACCCAGTACTTC. It encodes CASSTTNTETQYF.